This T cell receptor beta chain is from a study of OX40 agonist ivuxolimab in advanced cancers. The wider study: Patients were roughly 87% male with ages roughly 20 to 85, mean around 61.

Enrollment shut out patients with autoimmune disease history or systemic immunosuppression. Profiling relied on immunoSEQ multiplex PCR, and the TCRdb table lists in-frame clones only, not all of them. The profile shows roughly 90,000 clones, approximately 90% of them singletons. The table lists this clone with a count of one. This sequence originates from an adult with an advanced solid tumor such as melanoma, head and neck, liver or kidney cancer. Source: CD4+ or CD8+ T cells sorted from blood, taken in a trial of the OX40 agonist ivuxolimab.

CDR3 bases: TGTGCCAGCAGTTCTCCAAATTACGAGCAGTACTTC. This gives the protein CASSSPNYEQYF. The chain uses TRBV6-6 and TRBJ2-5; D unresolved. The DNA matches TRBJ2-7 better at its end, which makes the J call doubtful. CDR1 and CDR2 from the germline V gene are MNHNY and SVGAGI (reference sequence). The CDR3 contains 12 residues.